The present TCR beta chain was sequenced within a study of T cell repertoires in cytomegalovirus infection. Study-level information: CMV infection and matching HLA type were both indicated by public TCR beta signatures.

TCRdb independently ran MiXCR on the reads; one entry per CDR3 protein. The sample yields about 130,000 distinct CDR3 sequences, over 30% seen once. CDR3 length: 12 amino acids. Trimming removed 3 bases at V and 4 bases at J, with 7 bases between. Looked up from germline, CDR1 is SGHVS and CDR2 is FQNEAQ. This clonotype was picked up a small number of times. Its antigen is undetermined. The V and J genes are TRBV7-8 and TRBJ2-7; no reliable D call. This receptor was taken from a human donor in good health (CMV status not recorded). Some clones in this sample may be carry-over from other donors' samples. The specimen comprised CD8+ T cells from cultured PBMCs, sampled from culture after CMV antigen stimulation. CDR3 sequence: CASSFEFYEQYF. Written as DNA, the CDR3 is TGTGCCAGCAGCTTTGAATTTTACGAGCAGTACTTC.